This record covers a single TCR beta chain. This entry belongs to a study of naive and memory T cell subsets. The library had UMIs added by 3' ligation of an oligonucleotide to TCR cDNA. RNA was extracted from 2.5 to 3 ml of whole blood of healthy adults. Reverse transcription used DNase-treated unsorted total RNA, aiming for 1 to 1000 ng. This CDR3 spans 17 amino acids. Trimming removed 2 bases from V and 4 bases from J, with 19 bases in between. From germline, CDR1 is LNHDA and CDR2 SQIVND (reference sequence). Four PCR rounds used nested alpha and beta constant region primers plus the SP2 primer. For blood and skin samples, reverse transcription used TCR alpha and beta constant primers. From the 5' RACE reads, TCRdb called clonotypes with MiXCR, one entry per CDR3 protein. The data hold more than 55,000 distinct CDR3 sequences, with 6% to 8.5% observed a single time.

This TCR was recovered from a female donor in good health. This chain links TRBV19 with TRBJ2-3; the D gene is possibly TRBD2 (5 bases). CDR3: CASSINALRDRSDTQYF. The CDR3 DNA sequence: TGTGCCAGTAGTATAAACGCGCTGAGGGATCGATCAGATACGCAGTATTTT.